The 30 T cell receptor beta chains below all came from one sample that was sequenced in a study of blood T cell repertoires in COVID-19. The repertoire was sequenced with immunoSEQ multiplex PCR; TCRdb's copy has only in-frame clones and lacks some. The sample shows roughly 200,000 clones, around 87% of them seen only once. The material sequenced was PBMCs or T cells enriched from blood (not recorded which). Source of these receptors: a man younger than 40 in a cohort exposed to, infected with or recovered from COVID-19 (not recorded which).

The V call is TRBV3-1 (or the pseudogene TRBV3-2), the J call TRBJ2-3, with D possibly being TRBD2 (5 bases). V lost 4 bases to trimming and J lost 6 bases, with 8 bases between them. There are 12 residues in the CDR3. The germline V gene encodes CDR1 LGHDT and CDR2 YNNKEL (reference sequence). CDR3 coding DNA: TGTGCCAGCAGCCCCCAGCGGGATACGCAGTATTTT. It encodes CASSPQRDTQYF.

The chain is built from TRBV28 and TRBJ2-5; D remains ambiguous. The CDR3 is made up of 13 amino acids. Trimming shortened V by 5 bases and J by 8 bases, and 15 bases separated the two germline ends. The germline V gene has CDR1 MDHEN and CDR2 SYDVKM. The CDR3 sequence is CASSRRSGYTQYF. Written as DNA, the CDR3 is TGTGCCAGCAGTAGACGTTCGGGTTATACCCAGTACTTC.

J is TRBJ2-1 and V is TRBV11-2; TRBD2 matches 9 bases. This CDR3 region has 14 residues. V lost 2 bases to trimming and J lost 7 bases; unmatched junction nucleotides: 3. Germline V lookup: CDR1 SGHAT, CDR2 FQNNGV. Written as DNA, the CDR3 is TGTGCCAGCAGCTTACCTAGCGGGATTAATGAGCAGTTCTTC. Its protein is CASSLPSGINEQFF.

The chain is built from TRBV5-1 and TRBJ2-1; 7 nucleotides align to TRBD1. The CDR3 contains 15 residues. With V trimmed by 4 bases and J by 13 bases, 17 bases remained unmatched. CDR1 is SGHRS, CDR2 YFSETQ, per germline. The CDR3 spells CASSPRSGTEGGQFF. CDR3 coding DNA: TGCGCCAGCAGCCCCCGATCCGGGACAGAAGGAGGACAGTTCTTC.

The chain carries TRBV11-2 and TRBJ2-1; D ambiguous. Germline CDR1 reads SGHAT; CDR2 reads FQNNGV. The CDR3 has 11 residues. The V end lost 5 bases, the J end lost 7 bases, and 6 bases lay between the germline ends. This chain's CDR3 is CASSLPNEQFF. The CDR3 nucleotides are TGTGCCAGCAGCCTACCGAATGAGCAGTTCTTC.

V and J are TRBV5-1 and TRBJ2-7; TRBD1 might be the D (6 bases). CDR1 SGHRS and CDR2 YFSETQ come from the germline V gene. CDR3 length: 15 residues. With 0 bases removed from V and 2 bases from J, the gap between germline ends came to 12 bases. The CDR3 region has the DNA TGCGCCAGCAGCTTGGGTGGGACACCACCCTACGAGCAGTACTTC. Its translation: CASSLGGTPPYEQYF.

The V call is TRBV7-6, the J call TRBJ1-3; maybe TRBD1 (6 bases). Germline CDR1 and CDR2: SGHVS and FNYEAQ. This CDR3 is 15 amino acids long. V was cut by 5 bases and J by 2 bases, with 13 bases left in between. Written as DNA, the CDR3 is TGTGCCAGCAGCCCCAAGGCAGGGGCTGGAAACACCATATATTTT. Its translation is CASSPKAGAGNTIYF.

The chain employs TRBV7-9 and TRBJ2-7; TRBD2 aligns across 11 bases. V shed 0 bases, J shed 6 bases, and the junction held 7 bases outside the gene matches. This CDR3 is 16 amino acids long. Germline V lookup: CDR1 SEHNR, CDR2 FQNEAQ (reference sequence). The CDR3 DNA follows: TGTGCCAGCAGCTTAGCTAGCGGGAGGGCCAACCCCGAGCAGTACTTC. Translated, it gives CASSLASGRANPEQYF.

About this clone itself: At one of its ends the junction is not consistent with the germline gene, which may arise from a read error. V and J are TRBV7-7 and TRBJ2-5; the match to TRBD1 covers 7 bases. The germline gives CDR1 SSHAT, CDR2 FNYEAQ (reference sequence). CDR3 length: 15 residues. CDR3 nucleotides: TGTGCTAGCAGCTTAGAGACAGGGCCCCAAGAGACCCAGTACTTC. Translating it yields CASSLETGPQETQYF.

The rearrangement joins TRBV5-6 to TRBJ1-2, with 9 bases matching TRBD1. The V gene end was trimmed by 4 bases and the J gene end by 2 bases; junction bases not matched to a gene: 6. This CDR3 has 15 residues. Germline V gene data show CDR1 as SGHDT and CDR2 as YYEEEE. Here the CDR3 reads CASSLPGTGNYGYTF. CDR3 DNA: TGTGCCAGCAGCCTACCCGGGACAGGGAACTATGGCTACACCTTC. The variable domain in full, with the rest retrieved from reference TRBV5-6 and TRBJ1-2, is DAGVTQSPTHLIKTRGQQVTLRCSPKSGHDTVSWYQQALGQGPQFIFQYYEEEERQRGNFPDRFSGHQFPNYSSELNVNALLLGDSALYLCASSLPGTGNYGYTFGSGTRLTVV.

The chain employs TRBV7-9 and TRBJ2-7, with D possibly being TRBD1 (6 bases). The CDR3 runs 14 residues. Germline CDR1 and CDR2: SEHNR and FQNEAQ (reference sequence). V was clipped by 5 bases and J by 6 bases, with 17 bases between them. This CDR3 is CASSQNSQGSEQYF. CDR3 DNA: TGTGCCAGCAGCCAAAACTCTCAGGGGTCCGAGCAGTACTTC.

The gene calls are TRBV28 and TRBJ1-2; D is uncertain. In germline, CDR1 is MDHEN, CDR2 SYDVKM. The V end was cut by 3 bases, the J end by 8 bases, with 31 bases between. This CDR3 has 19 residues. The CDR3 here is CASSFAAPVPLSDKGGYTF. The CDR3 DNA follows: TGTGCCAGCAGTTTTGCGGCCCCTGTGCCCCTTTCGGATAAAGGCGGCTACACCTTC.

This chain connects TRBV28 to TRBJ2-1; 9 nucleotides align to TRBD1. Per germline, CDR1 MDHEN and CDR2 SYDVKM. With 4 bases clipped from V and 10 bases from J, the junction kept 17 bases outside the gene matches. This CDR3 spans 17 amino acids. The CDR3 region is CASSSGTGRTRTREQFF. CDR3 nucleotides: TGTGCCAGCAGTTCCGGGACAGGGCGAACCCGTACAAGGGAGCAGTTCTTC.

This clone was detected only once. This chain uses TRBV3-1 (or the pseudogene TRBV3-2) with TRBJ2-5; 7 bases are a match to TRBD1. Unmatched junction bases numbered 9, after V lost 5 bases and J lost 3 bases. CDR1 and CDR2 from the germline V gene are LGHDT and YNNKEL (reference sequence). There are 15 residues in the CDR3. CDR3 amino acids: CASSSPRGRKETQYF. The CDR3 bases are TGTGCCAGCAGCTCACCAAGGGGGCGGAAAGAGACCCAGTACTTC.

This chain links TRBV7-9 with TRBJ1-2, with 9 bases aligning to TRBD1. In germline, CDR1 is SEHNR, CDR2 FQNEAQ (reference sequence). The CDR3 runs 15 residues. The ends lost 5 bases at V and 6 bases at J; junction bases unmatched: 10. The CDR3 DNA is TGTGCCAGCAGCGAACACAGGGGGCGAGGAGATGGCTACACCTTC. It is translated as CASSEHRGRGDGYTF.

The chain is built from TRBV27 and TRBJ1-5; D gene unclear. This CDR3 region has 15 residues. Trimming cost V 8 bases and J 4 bases, with 18 bases left between them. Per the germline V gene, CDR1 is MNHEY and CDR2 is SMNVEV (reference sequence). This chain's CDR3 is CASGLSLGANQPQHF. The CDR3 DNA sequence: TGTGCCAGCGGACTTTCGCTGGGCGCAAATCAGCCCCAGCATTTT.

This sequence joins TRBV18 and TRBJ2-1, with D maybe TRBD2 (6 bases). The CDR3 contains 17 residues. V gave up 0 bases and J gave up 4 bases, with 16 bases separating them. Germline V lookup: CDR1 KGHSH, CDR2 LQKENI. CDR3 sequence: CASSPPIADERYNEQFF. The CDR3 DNA reads TGTGCCAGCTCACCACCAATAGCGGACGAGAGATACAATGAGCAGTTCTTC.

The J gene is TRBJ2-5, the V gene TRBV27; no clear D. The V gene lost 2 bases and the J gene lost 2 bases, with 12 bases spanning the gap. The CDR3 sequence is 15 residues long. Looked up from germline, CDR1 is MNHEY and CDR2 is SMNVEV (reference sequence). In DNA, the CDR3 is TGTGCCAGCAGTTTAGGATTCGGCAGGCAAGAGACCCAGTACTTC. It yields the protein CASSLGFGRQETQYF.

V and J are TRBV14 and TRBJ1-4; possibly TRBD1 for D (5 bases). Trimming took off 6 bases at V and 5 bases at J, with 13 bases between the two ends. The CDR3 is 14 amino acids. CDR1 is SGHDN, CDR2 FVKESK, per germline. CDR3 region: CASSPRRQNEKLFF. In nucleotides, the CDR3 is TGTGCCAGCAGTCCCCGGAGACAGAATGAAAAACTGTTTTTT. Full variable domain (rest looked up from reference TRBV14 and TRBJ1-4): EAGVTQFPSHSVIEKGQTVTLRCDPISGHDNLYWYRRVMGKEIKFLLHFVKESKQDESGMPNNRFLAERTGGTYSTLKVQPAELEDSGVYFCASSPRRQNEKLFFGSGTQLSVL.

The V call is TRBV19, the J call TRBJ1-2; D might be TRBD1 (6 bases). The CDR3 extends over 14 amino acids. Trimming left V 1 base short and J 3 bases short, with 9 bases between. Germline-derived CDR1 and CDR2 are LNHDA and SQIVND (reference sequence). For the CDR3, the DNA is TGTGCCAGTAGTATAGGACAGGTTGACTATGGCTACACCTTC. Its protein is CASSIGQVDYGYTF.

V gene TRBV21-1 combines with J gene TRBJ1-2; the D call in the table, TRBD1, was not verified against the DNA. TRBV21-1 is annotated as a pseudogene. This CDR3 comprises 17 residues. The CDR3 is CASSKAIRDRGGYGYTF. CDR3 nucleotides: TGTGCCAGCAGCAAAGCGATCCGGGACAGGGGGGGCTATGGCTACACCTTC.

V usage is TRBV12-3 or TRBV12-4 and J usage is TRBJ1-1; 10 positions match TRBD1. The CDR3 consists of 13 residues. The J segment lost 5 bases and the V segment lost 8 bases, leaving 5 bases of the junction unmatched. CDR3 nucleotides: TGTGCCAGCGGCGGACAGGGGGTTACTGAAGCTTTCTTT. This sequence encodes CASGGQGVTEAFF.

J is TRBJ2-5 and V is TRBV10-3; maybe TRBD2 (6 bases). The CDR3 loop spans 14 amino acids. Trimming pared 10 bases from V and 5 bases from J, leaving 20 bases between. The germline V gene has CDR1 ENHRY and CDR2 SYGVKD. The CDR3 loop reads CATMAGTSWETQYF. The CDR3 coding sequence is TGTGCCACTATGGCCGGGACTTCGTGGGAGACCCAGTACTTC.

Here the CDR3 reads CASSLVPDFNEKLFF. As DNA, the CDR3 is TGTGCCAGCAGCTTAGTCCCAGATTTCAATGAAAAACTGTTTTTT. The genes are TRBV11-2 and TRBJ1-4, with D unclear. V was pared by 1 base and J by 5 bases, with 11 bases between. The CDR3 covers 15 residues. Germline V lookup: CDR1 SGHAT, CDR2 FQNNGV.

The count of this clone is one. V is TRBV5-1 and J is TRBJ1-3; no firm D call. Germline CDR1 SGHRS, CDR2 YFSETQ. The CDR3 is 13 amino acids. V lost 4 bases and J 12 bases, leaving 17 bases between the germline ends. CDR3 amino acids: CASSLAFLSLIYF. The CDR3 nucleotides are TGCGCCAGCAGCCTTGCTTTCTTAAGCCTCATATATTTT.

This rearrangement joins TRBV13 to TRBJ2-7, with D uncertain. The length of the CDR3 is 13 residues. CDR1 is PRHDT and CDR2 is FYEKMQ in the germline V gene (reference sequence). The V end was cut by 2 bases, the J end by 7 bases, with 12 bases between. CDR3 coding DNA: TGTGCCAGCAGCTTACAATCCTTCGGGGAGCAGTACTTC. Its translation is CASSLQSFGEQYF.

The chain uses TRBV4-3 and TRBJ2-5; no clear D. The length of the CDR3 is 12 residues. Germline V CDR1 and CDR2: LGHNA, YSLEER. With 0 bases removed from V and 7 bases from J, the gap between germline ends came to 6 bases. The CDR3 loop is CASSQDMLTQYF. The CDR3, as DNA: TGCGCCAGCAGCCAAGATATGTTGACCCAGTACTTC.

The chain joins TRBV28 to TRBJ1-3; D perhaps matches TRBD1 (5 bases). V was shortened by 4 bases and J by 5 bases, with 21 bases between the two germline ends. Germline V gene sequence: CDR1 MDHEN, CDR2 SYDVKM. This CDR3 region has 17 residues. The CDR3 DNA reads as TGTGCCAGCAGTTCACCGAGAGCCAGGGAGGGAAGAAACACCATATATTTT. Translating it yields CASSSPRAREGRNTIYF.

This clone was recorded once. This chain connects TRBV7-9 to TRBJ1-2, with unresolved D. Deletions cut 7 bases from V and 8 bases from J, with 17 bases between. Germline V gives CDR1 SEHNR, CDR2 FQNEAQ (reference sequence). The CDR3 runs to 13 residues. CDR3 protein: CASTFTDREGYTF. The CDR3 DNA reads as TGTGCCAGCACCTTTACAGACCGGGAGGGCTACACCTTC.

The V call is TRBV2, the J call TRBJ2-1, with 7 nucleotides matching TRBD2. The V gene's germline CDR1 is SNHLY and CDR2 FYNNEI. The CDR3 spans 14 residues. The V and J ends lost 8 bases and 3 bases, in that order; junction bases with no gene match: 7. CDR3 coding DNA: TGTGCCAGCGGTTTTGGCGGGAGCTACAATGAGCAGTTCTTC. It codes for CASGFGGSYNEQFF. Complete variable domain (other parts from reference TRBV2 and TRBJ2-1): EPEVTQTPSHQVTQMGQEVILRCVPISNHLYFYWYRQILGQKVEFLVSFYNNEISEKSEIFDDQFSVERPDGSNFTLKIRSTKLEDSAMYFCASGFGGSYNEQFFGPGTRLTVL.